These T cell receptor beta chains were read from a single sample in a study of breast tumors, draining lymph nodes, adjacent tissues. TCRdb passed the multiplex PCR reads through MiXCR, listing each CDR3 protein once. This sample carries some 140,000 distinct CDR3 sequences, more than 20% of them seen once, and the ten largest clones take 2.6%. Input material: axillary lymph node tissue. Every receptor here comes from a female donor with breast cancer. Some clones in this sample may be carry-over from other donors' samples. Both conserved end residues are part of each CDR3. D genes are given only for firm matches. Rows give clone size only sometimes, using once, few, many, or a class for an expanded clone.

.,TRBV7-9,TRBJ2-7,TRBD2,CASSFRLAGVSYEQYF,TGTGCCAGCAGCTTCCGACTAGCGGGAGTCTCCTACGAGCAGTACTTC
many,TRBV20-1,TRBJ2-7,.,CSAPSMYGAGEQYF,TGCAGTGCTCCCTCAATGTATGGGGCCGGCGAGCAGTACTTC
many,TRBV20-1,TRBJ2-5,.,CSARDFGQAQETQYF,TGCAGTGCTAGAGATTTCGGGCAGGCCCAAGAGACCCAATACTTC
many,TRBV2,TRBJ1-2,TRBD1,CASRSQGAGGYTF,TGTGCCAGCAGGTCCCAGGGGGCAGGTGGCTACACCTTC
.,TRBV2,TRBJ2-7,.,CASKGGSYEQYF,TGTGCCAGCAAGGGCGGTAGCTACGAGCAGTACTTC
many,TRBV2,TRBJ2-2,TRBD2,CASTRLAGVVGELFF,TGTGCCAGCACCAGACTAGCGGGAGTTGTCGGGGAGCTGTTTTTT
many,TRBV4-1,TRBJ1-5,.,CASSQEGGNSNQPQHF,TGCGCCAGCAGCCAAGAGGGGGGGAATAGCAATCAGCCCCAGCATTTT
many,TRBV4-1,TRBJ1-2,TRBD1,CASSQNRDSYGYTF,TGCGCCAGCAGCCAAAACCGGGACAGCTATGGCTACACCTTC
many,TRBV3-1,TRBJ1-2,.,CASSQADDYGYTF,TGTGCCAGCAGCCAAGCAGACGACTATGGCTACACCTTC
many,TRBV20-1,TRBJ1-5,.,CSASAGNSNQPQHF,TGCAGTGCTAGTGCAGGGAATAGCAATCAGCCCCAGCATTTT
many,TRBV29-1,TRBJ2-3,.,CSGWEWETQYF,TGCAGCGGCTGGGAGTGGGAAACGCAGTATTTT
many,TRBV7-2,TRBJ2-1,.,CASSLRSGWSNEQFF,TGTGCCAGCAGCCTCCGGAGCGGGTGGAGCAATGAGCAGTTCTTC
few,TRBV28,TRBJ2-5,.,CASSLSEETQYF,TGTGCCAGCAGTTTATCCGAAGAGACCCAGTACTTC
many,TRBV4-1,TRBJ1-5,.,CASSQDPGPGPQHF,TGCGCCAGCAGCCAAGACCCAGGACCGGGGCCCCAGCATTTT
many,TRBV5-6,TRBJ1-2,.,CASSSGRSYGYTF,TGTGCCAGCAGCTCGGGACGGTCTTATGGCTACACCTTC
many,TRBV12-3/TRBV12-4,TRBJ2-5,.,CASSLSHQETQYF,TGTGCCAGCAGTTTATCCCACCAAGAGACCCAGTACTTC
.,TRBV5-4,TRBJ2-3,.,CASSLLGGSTDTQYF,TGTGCCAGCAGCTTGCTCGGCGGGAGCACAGATACGCAGTATTTT
many,TRBV12-5,TRBJ2-1,.,CASGAARVGDEQFF,TGTGCTAGTGGTGCCGCCAGGGTGGGCGATGAGCAGTTCTTC
many,TRBV10-3,TRBJ2-2,TRBD2,CAINSGRARTGELFF,TGTGCCATCAACAGCGGGAGGGCCAGGACCGGGGAGCTGTTTTTT
many,TRBV11-3,TRBJ2-1,.,CASSLWAGQFYNEQFF,TGTGCCAGCAGCCTTTGGGCGGGACAGTTTTACAATGAGCAGTTCTTC
many,TRBV27,TRBJ2-3,.,CASSFGGRRNTQYF,TGTGCCAGCAGTTTCGGGGGGCGCAGGAATACGCAGTATTTT